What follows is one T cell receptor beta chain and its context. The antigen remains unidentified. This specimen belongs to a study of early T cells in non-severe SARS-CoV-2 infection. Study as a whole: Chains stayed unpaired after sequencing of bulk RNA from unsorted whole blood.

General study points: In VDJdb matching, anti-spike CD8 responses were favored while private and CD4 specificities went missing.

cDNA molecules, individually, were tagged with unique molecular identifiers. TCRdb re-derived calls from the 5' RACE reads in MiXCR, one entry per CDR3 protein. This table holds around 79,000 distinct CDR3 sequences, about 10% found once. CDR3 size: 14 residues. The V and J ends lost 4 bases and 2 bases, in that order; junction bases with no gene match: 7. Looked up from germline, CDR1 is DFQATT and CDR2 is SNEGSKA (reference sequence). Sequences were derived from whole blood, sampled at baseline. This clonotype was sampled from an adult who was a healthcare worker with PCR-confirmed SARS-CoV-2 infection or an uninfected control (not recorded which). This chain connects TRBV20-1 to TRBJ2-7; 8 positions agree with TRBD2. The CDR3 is CSANRGGFAYEQYF. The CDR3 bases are TGCAGTGCTAACCGGGGGGGCTTCGCCTACGAGCAGTACTTC.